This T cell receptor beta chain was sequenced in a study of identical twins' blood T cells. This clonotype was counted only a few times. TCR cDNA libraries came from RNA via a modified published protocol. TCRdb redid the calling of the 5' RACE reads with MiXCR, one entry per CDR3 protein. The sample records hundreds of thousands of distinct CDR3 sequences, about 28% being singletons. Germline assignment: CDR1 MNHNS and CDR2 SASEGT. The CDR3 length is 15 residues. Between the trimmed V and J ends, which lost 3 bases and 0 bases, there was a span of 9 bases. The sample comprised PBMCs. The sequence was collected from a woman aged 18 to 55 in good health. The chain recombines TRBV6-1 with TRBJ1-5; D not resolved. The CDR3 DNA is TGTGCCAGCAGTGATTACGGCCATAGCAATCAGCCCCAGCATTTT. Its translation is CASSDYGHSNQPQHF.